Below are 5 T cell receptor beta chains sequenced from a single sample in a study of T cell responses to AZD1222 COVID-19 vaccine. Clones were sequenced by immunoSEQ multiplex PCR, and TCRdb holds only the in-frame ones, with some missing. The table shows about 110,000 clones, with around 84% occurring only once. The sample in question was peripheral blood, obtained on day 0 of AZD1222 vaccination. The receptors here all came from an adult in good health.

This clone came up once. The chain has TRBV29-1 and TRBJ1-2, with D unresolved. Germline lookup yields CDR1 SQVTM and CDR2 ANQGSEA. The CDR3 covers 12 residues. Trimming pared 6 bases from V and 5 bases from J, leaving 13 bases between. CDR3 sequence reads: CSVQEGRYGYTF. CDR3 nucleotide sequence: TGCAGCGTCCAAGAGGGTCGATATGGCTACACCTTC.

This clone showed up just once. The chain uses TRBV6-1 and TRBJ1-1, with TRBD1 matching over 8 bases. This CDR3 is 14 amino acids long. V dropped 0 bases and J dropped 11; count of bases not matched to a gene: 8. CDR1 MNHNS and CDR2 SASEGT come from the germline V gene. The CDR3 nucleotides read TGTGCCAGCAGTGAAGCAGGACAGGGCTTTTGGGCTTTCTTT. Its protein product is CASSEAGQGFWAFF.

The chain links TRBV5-1 to TRBJ2-1; 11 bases agree with TRBD2. Trimming took 2 bases from V and 2 from J; bases not matched to a gene: 3. The germline CDR1 and CDR2 sequences are SGHRS and YFSETQ. There are 16 residues in the CDR3. The chain's CDR3 is CASSFSSGGAYNEQFF. The CDR3 region has the DNA TGCGCCAGCAGCTTTAGTAGCGGGGGGGCCTACAATGAGCAGTTCTTC.

This clone turned up a few times. This sequence joins TRBV6-1 and TRBJ1-6; 7 bases agree with TRBD1. This CDR3 is built from 16 residues. Germline CDR1 is MNHNS and CDR2 is SASEGT. The V and J ends lost 4 bases and 1 base, in that order; junction bases with no gene match: 4. CDR3 protein: CASSARQGSYNSPLHF. The CDR3 region has the DNA TGTGCCAGCAGTGCCCGACAGGGATCCTATAATTCACCCCTCCACTTT.

V is TRBV6-5 and J is TRBJ1-5, with TRBD1 matching over 11 bases. The CDR3 is made up of 15 amino acids. Unmatched junction bases numbered 5, after V lost 4 bases and J lost 6 bases. Germline assignment: CDR1 MNHEY and CDR2 SVGAGI. CDR3 DNA sequence: TGTGCCAGCAGTTCGGACAGGGGGCTAGGTCAGCCCCAGCATTTT. Its translation: CASSSDRGLGQPQHF.